Sequencing of this T cell receptor (beta chain) was carried out in a study of human T cells and chemical hapten exposure. Stated time point: patch test 3, about 24 weeks after DPC sensitization. The treatment: therapeutic diphenylcyclopropenone sensitization with weekly scalp DPC. Sequencing started from total RNA isolated from unfractionated whole blood. Trimming cost V 2 bases and J 6 bases, with 11 bases left between them. The germline CDR1 and CDR2 sequences are MDHEN and SYDVKM. The CDR3 has 14 amino acids. MiXCR was run by TCRdb on the RACE reads, yielding one entry per CDR3 protein. The profile shows tens of thousands of distinct CDR3 sequences, roughly 11% of them singletons. Study conclusions and caveats: Expanded TCRs grouped into significantly more large CDR3 similarity clusters than controls produced. There was alopecia in the donors, so their immune response may differ from that of healthy people.

On this clonotype itself: Its antigen is as yet unknown.

The rearrangement links TRBV28 to TRBJ2-1; D call uncertain. The clonotype comes from a woman aged 25-40 years with alopecia areata. Some clones in this sample may be carry-over from other donors' samples. This sample comprised whole blood, obtained in connection with sensitization to the hapten diphenylcyclopropenone (DPC). This chain's CDR3 is CASSLIAQLNEQFF. The CDR3 bases are TGTGCCAGCAGTTTAATCGCGCAGCTCAATGAGCAGTTCTTC. The variable domain in full, with the rest retrieved from reference TRBV28 and TRBJ2-1, is DVKVTQSSRYLVKRTGEKVFLECVQDMDHENMFWYRQDPGLGLRLIYFSYDVKMKEKGDIPEGYSVSREKKERFSLILESASTNQTSMYLCASSLIAQLNEQFFGPGTRLTVL.